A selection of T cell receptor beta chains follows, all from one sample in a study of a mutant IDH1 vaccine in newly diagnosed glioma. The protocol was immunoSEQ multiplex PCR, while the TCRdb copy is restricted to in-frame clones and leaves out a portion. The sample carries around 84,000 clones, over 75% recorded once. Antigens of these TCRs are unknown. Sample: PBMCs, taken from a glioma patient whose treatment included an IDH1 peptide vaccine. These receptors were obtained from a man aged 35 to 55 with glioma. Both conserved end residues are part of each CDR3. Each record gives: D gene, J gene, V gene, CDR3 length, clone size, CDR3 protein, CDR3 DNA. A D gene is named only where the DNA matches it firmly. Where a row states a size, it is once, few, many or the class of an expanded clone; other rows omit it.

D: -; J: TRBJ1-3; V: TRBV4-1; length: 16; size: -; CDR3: CASSLQGPGTVHTIYF; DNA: TGCGCCAGCAGCCTCCAGGGGCCGGGGACGGTTCACACCATATATTTT
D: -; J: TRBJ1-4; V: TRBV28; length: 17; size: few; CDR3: CASSSPLETVVNEKLFF; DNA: TGTGCCAGCAGCTCACCTCTCGAAACAGTAGTTAATGAAAAACTGTTTTTT
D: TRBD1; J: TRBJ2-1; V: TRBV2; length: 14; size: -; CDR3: CASSGQGSNNEQFF; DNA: TGTGCCAGCAGTGGACAGGGATCGAACAATGAGCAGTTCTTC
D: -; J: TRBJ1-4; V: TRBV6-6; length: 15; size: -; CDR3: CASRQPTGLNEKLFF; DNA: TGTGCCAGCAGACAGCCGACAGGACTTAATGAAAAACTGTTTTTT
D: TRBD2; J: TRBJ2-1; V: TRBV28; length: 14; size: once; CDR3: CASGPGLAHNEQFF; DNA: TGTGCCAGCGGGCCGGGACTAGCTCACAATGAGCAGTTCTTC
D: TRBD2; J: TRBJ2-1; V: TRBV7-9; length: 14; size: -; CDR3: CASSGTSGGHEQFF; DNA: TGTGCCAGCAGCGGGACTAGCGGGGGACATGAGCAGTTCTTC
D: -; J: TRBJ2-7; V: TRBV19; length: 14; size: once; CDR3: CASSTSRGLDEQYF; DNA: TGTGCCAGTAGTACCTCCCGGGGGCTAGACGAGCAGTACTTC
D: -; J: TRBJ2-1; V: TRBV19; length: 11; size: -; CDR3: CASSIFDEQFF; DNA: TGTGCCAGTAGTATATTCGATGAGCAGTTCTTC
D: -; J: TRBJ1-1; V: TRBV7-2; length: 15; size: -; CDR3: CASTTHWLEGTEAFF; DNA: TGTGCCAGCACTACCCACTGGTTAGAGGGCACTGAAGCTTTCTTT
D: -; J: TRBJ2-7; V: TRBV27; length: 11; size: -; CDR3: CASSFNYEQYF; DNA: TGTGCCAGCAGTTTTAACTACGAGCAGTACTTC
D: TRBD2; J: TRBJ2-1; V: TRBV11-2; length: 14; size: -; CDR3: CASLAGGKSNEQFF; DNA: TGTGCCAGTTTAGCGGGAGGGAAGAGCAATGAGCAGTTCTTC
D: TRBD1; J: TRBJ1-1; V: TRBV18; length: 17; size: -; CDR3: CASGVLQGARINPEAFF; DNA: TGTGCCAGCGGAGTTTTACAGGGGGCGCGGATCAACCCTGAAGCTTTCTTT
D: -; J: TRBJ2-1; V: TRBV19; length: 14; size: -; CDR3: CASSIDQRSSEQFF; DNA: TGTGCCAGTAGTATAGACCAAAGGAGCAGTGAGCAGTTCTTC
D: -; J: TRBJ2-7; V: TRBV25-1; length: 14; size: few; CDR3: CASSGNRVTYEQYF; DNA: TGTGCCAGCAGTGGAAACAGGGTCACCTACGAGCAGTACTTC
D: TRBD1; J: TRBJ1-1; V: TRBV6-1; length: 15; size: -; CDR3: CASSKTRDRASEAFF; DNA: TGTGCCAGCAGTAAAACACGGGACAGGGCGTCTGAAGCTTTCTTT
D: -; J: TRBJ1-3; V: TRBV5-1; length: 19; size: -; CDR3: CASSPEIPGQYDSGNTIYF; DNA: TGCGCCAGCAGCCCAGAAATTCCTGGACAGTACGACTCTGGAAACACCATATATTTT
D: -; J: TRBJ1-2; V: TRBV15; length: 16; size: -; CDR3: CATSRDLAASNYGYTF; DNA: TGTGCCACCAGCAGAGATTTAGCGGCCAGTAACTATGGCTACACCTTC
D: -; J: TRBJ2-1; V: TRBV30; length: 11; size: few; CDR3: CAWSVGGLQFF; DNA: TGTGCCTGGAGTGTCGGCGGACTACAGTTCTTC
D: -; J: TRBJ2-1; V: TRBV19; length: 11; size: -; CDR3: CASSIYNEQFF; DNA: TGTGCCAGTAGTATCTACAATGAGCAGTTCTTC
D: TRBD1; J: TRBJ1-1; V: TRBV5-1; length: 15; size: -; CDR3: CASSLTGQESVGAFF; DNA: TGCGCCAGCAGCTTAACGGGACAGGAGAGTGTCGGAGCTTTCTTT
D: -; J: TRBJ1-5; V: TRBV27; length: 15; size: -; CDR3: CASSLPAGANQPQHF; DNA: TGTGCCAGCAGTCTCCCGGCGGGTGCCAATCAGCCCCAGCATTTT
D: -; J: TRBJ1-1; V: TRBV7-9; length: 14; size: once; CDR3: CASSLAQTYTEAFF; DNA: TGTGCCAGCAGCTTAGCACAGACGTACACTGAAGCTTTCTTT
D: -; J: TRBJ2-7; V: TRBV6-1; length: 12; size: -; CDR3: CASMTPTYEQYF; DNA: TGTGCCAGCATGACACCTACCTACGAGCAGTACTTC
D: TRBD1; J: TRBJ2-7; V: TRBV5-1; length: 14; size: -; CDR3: CASSSRAGGNEQYF; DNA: TGCGCCAGCAGCTCCAGGGCAGGGGGCAACGAGCAGTACTTC
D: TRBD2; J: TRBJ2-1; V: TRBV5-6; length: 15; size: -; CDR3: CASSHSGITYNEQFF; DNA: TGTGCCAGCAGTCATAGCGGGATAACTTACAATGAGCAGTTCTTC
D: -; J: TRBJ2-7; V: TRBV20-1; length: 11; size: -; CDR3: CSARTYDGQYF; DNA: TGCAGTGCTAGGACCTACGATGGGCAGTACTTC
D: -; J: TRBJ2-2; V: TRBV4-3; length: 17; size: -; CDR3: CASSQEWSRIFTGELFF; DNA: TGCGCCAGCAGCCAAGAATGGAGCCGAATATTCACCGGGGAGCTGTTTTTT
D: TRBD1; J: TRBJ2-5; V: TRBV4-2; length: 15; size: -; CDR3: CASSRSTGGEETQYF; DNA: TGTGCCAGCAGCCGGTCGACAGGGGGTGAAGAGACCCAGTACTTC
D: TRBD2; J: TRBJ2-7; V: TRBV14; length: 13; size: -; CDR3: CASSRDYQYEQYF; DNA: TGTGCCAGCAGTCGGGACTACCAGTACGAGCAGTACTTC
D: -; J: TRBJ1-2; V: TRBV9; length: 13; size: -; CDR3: CASSGREDYGYTF; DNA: TGTGCCAGCAGCGGTCGGGAAGACTATGGCTACACCTTC
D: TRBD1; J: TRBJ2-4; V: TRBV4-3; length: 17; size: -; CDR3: CASSQHATTGAKNIQYF; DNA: TGCGCCAGCAGCCAACACGCCACTACAGGGGCTAAAAACATTCAGTACTTC
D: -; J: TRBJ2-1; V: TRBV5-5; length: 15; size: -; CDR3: CASSLGQEAYNEQFF; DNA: TGTGCCAGCAGCTTGGGACAGGAAGCCTACAATGAGCAGTTCTTC
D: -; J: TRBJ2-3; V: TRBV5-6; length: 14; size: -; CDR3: CASSLGQNTDTQYF; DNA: TGTGCCAGCAGCTTAGGACAGAACACAGATACGCAGTATTTT
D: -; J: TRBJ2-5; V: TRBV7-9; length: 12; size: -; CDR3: CASSLVGETQYF; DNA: TGTGCCAGCAGCTTAGTCGGGGAGACCCAGTACTTC
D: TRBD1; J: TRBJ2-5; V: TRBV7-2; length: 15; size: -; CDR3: CASSSTGTGRETQYF; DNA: TGTGCCAGCAGCTCAACCGGGACAGGCAGAGAGACCCAGTACTTC